These 15 T cell receptor beta chains were sequenced from one sample in a study of patients with pleural tuberculosis. TCRdb recomputed calls from the reads with MiXCR, one row per CDR3 protein. The sample contains around 54,000 distinct CDR3 sequences, about 7.3% of which appear only once. The receptors shown here come from a human donor with pleural tuberculosis.

Notes on this clonotype: The missing conserved phenylalanine or tryptophan at the end of this CDR3 makes a read error likely. This chain connects TRBV10-1 to TRBJ2-7; D might be TRBD1 (6 bases). There are 15 residues in the CDR3. Looked up from germline, CDR1 is WNHNN and CDR2 is SYGVQD (reference sequence). This CDR3 is CASSESGDMADEQYL. The CDR3 DNA reads TGCGCCAGCAGTGAGTCAGGGGACATGGCCGACGAACAGTACTTA.

In its sample, this clonotype was seen a few times. V and J are TRBV24-1 and TRBJ2-6; no reliable D call. The CDR3 consists of 15 residues. Trimming stripped 2 bases from V and 2 bases from J, with 6 bases between. Looked up from germline, CDR1 is KGHDR and CDR2 is SFDVKD. DNA for the CDR3: TGTGCCACCAGTGATTCGACCACTGGGGCCAACGTCCTGACTTTC. This gives the protein CATSDSTTGANVLTF.

This clonotype was seen many times. The rearrangement links TRBV10-3 to TRBJ2-1; no clear D. This CDR3 contains 12 residues. The germline V gene encodes CDR1 ENHRY and CDR2 SYGVKD. Trimming removed 4 bases from V and 9 bases from J, with 10 bases in between. The CDR3 reads CAISAKPPEQFF. The DNA for the CDR3 is TGTGCCATCAGTGCTAAACCTCCTGAGCAGTTCTTC.

This clonotype was seen at least ten times. The chain carries TRBV3-1 and TRBJ1-3, with D unclear. The CDR3 runs to 14 residues. Deletions cut 4 bases from V and 0 bases from J, with 7 bases between. The V gene's germline CDR1 is LGHDT and CDR2 YNNKEL (reference sequence). The CDR3 bases are TGTGCCAGCAGCCCCCAGAGCTCTGGAAACACCATATATTTT. This gives the protein CASSPQSSGNTIYF.

This clonotype was counted many times. This rearrangement joins TRBV28 to TRBJ2-2; D uncertain. From germline, CDR1 is MDHEN and CDR2 SYDVKM. The CDR3 length is 14 residues. Trimming stripped 3 bases from V and 2 bases from J, with 7 bases between. DNA of the CDR3: TGTGCCAGCAGTTTTGATGGAAACACCGGGGAGCTGTTTTTT. Residues: CASSFDGNTGELFF.

This clonotype was observed at least ten times. This sequence joins TRBV4-2 and TRBJ2-1; D not resolved. V dropped 2 bases and J dropped 4 bases, with 6 bases sitting between them. Germline values: CDR1 LGHNA, CDR2 YNFKEQ. The CDR3 runs 13 residues. The CDR3 DNA sequence: TGTGCCAGCAGCCAACCACAGTACAATGAGCAGTTCTTC. This encodes CASSQPQYNEQFF.

This clonotype was recorded many times. This chain links TRBV20-1 with TRBJ2-7, with 7 bases matching TRBD1. The CDR3 contains 13 residues. Looked up from germline, CDR1 is DFQATT and CDR2 is SNEGSKA (reference sequence). With V trimmed by 3 bases and J by 3 bases, 5 bases remained unmatched. The CDR3 loop is CSARGAGGYEQYV. In nucleotides, the CDR3 is TGCAGTGCTAGGGGGGCAGGGGGCTACGAGCAGTACGTC.

This clonotype was seen ten or more times. The gene calls are TRBV19 and TRBJ1-5, with TRBD1 matching over 7 bases. V lost 5 bases, J lost 0 bases, and 4 bases stayed unmatched. The CDR3 sequence is 15 residues long. Germline V gives CDR1 LNHDA, CDR2 SQIVND (reference sequence). CDR3 in amino acids: CASSLDRVSNQPQHF. In nucleotides, the CDR3 is TGTGCCAGTAGTCTCGACAGGGTTAGCAATCAGCCCCAGCATTTT.

The gene calls are TRBV19 and TRBJ2-1; TRBD2 might be the D (5 bases). Per the germline V gene, CDR1 is LNHDA and CDR2 is SQIVND (reference sequence). V was trimmed by 1 base and J by 7 bases, leaving 14 bases between them. CDR3 length: 15 residues. The CDR3, as DNA: TGTGCCAGTAGTATAGTTCCAGCGGAGCGAAATGAGCAGTTCTTC. This codes for CASSIVPAERNEQFF.

This clonotype was seen at least ten times. J is TRBJ1-5 and V is TRBV7-2; D is undetermined. V was clipped by 2 bases and J by 3 bases, with 11 bases between them. The V gene's germline CDR1 is SGHTA and CDR2 FQGNSA. The CDR3 runs 15 residues. The CDR3 sequence: CASSLSGGYNQPQHF. In DNA, the CDR3 is TGTGCCAGCAGCTTATCGGGCGGCTACAATCAGCCCCAGCATTTT.

This chain uses TRBV11-2 with TRBJ2-1; D is unresolved. The CDR3 contains 15 residues. Trimming shortened V by 5 bases and J by 4 bases, and 15 bases separated the two germline ends. From germline, CDR1 is SGHAT and CDR2 FQNNGV. The CDR3 DNA follows: TGTGCCAGCAGCGATCGGTTAGTGTCTTACAATGAGCAGTTCTTC. This gives the protein CASSDRLVSYNEQFF.

This clonotype came up many times. This chain uses TRBV20-1 with TRBJ2-5; TRBD2 is a possible D gene (6 bases). CDR3 length: 16 amino acids. Germline V gene sequence: CDR1 DFQATT, CDR2 SNEGSKA (reference sequence). The V and J ends lost 5 bases and 2 bases respectively, with 21 bases between them. The DNA for the CDR3 is TGCAGTGCTCCTGATCGGAGTAGCGGAACACAAGAGACCCAGTACTTC. Protein: CSAPDRSSGTQETQYF.

In the case of this clonotype: A read error may explain this, as a much larger clone is one base away. The chain recombines TRBV11-1 with TRBJ2-5, with TRBD2 as a possible D gene (6 bases). Germline lookup yields CDR1 SGHAT and CDR2 FQDESV (reference sequence). The CDR3 is 14 residues long. DNA of the CDR3: TGTGCCAGCAGGAAGGAGGGAACCCAAGAGACCCCGTACTTC. It specifies CASRKEGTQETPYF.

This clonotype was found many times. V usage is TRBV27 and J usage is TRBJ1-3; D is unclear. CDR3 length equals 14 residues. Germline V gene sequence: CDR1 MNHEY, CDR2 SMNVEV (reference sequence). The germline V and J ends were trimmed by 5 bases and 4 bases, with 12 bases remaining between them. The CDR3 here is CASSPASGGNTIYF. The DNA of the CDR3 is TGTGCCAGCAGTCCCGCTTCGGGAGGAAACACCATATATTTT.

This clonotype was observed at least ten times. The V gene is TRBV20-1, the J gene TRBJ1-2; 7 nucleotides line up with TRBD1. Germline CDR1 is DFQATT and CDR2 is SNEGSKA (reference sequence). The CDR3 contains 15 residues. Trimming removed 4 bases from V and 2 bases from J; junction bases left unmatched: 10. DNA of the CDR3: TGCAGTGCTATGGGCGGGGACAGCCGGAACTATGGCTACACCTTC. Translation gives CSAMGGDSRNYGYTF.